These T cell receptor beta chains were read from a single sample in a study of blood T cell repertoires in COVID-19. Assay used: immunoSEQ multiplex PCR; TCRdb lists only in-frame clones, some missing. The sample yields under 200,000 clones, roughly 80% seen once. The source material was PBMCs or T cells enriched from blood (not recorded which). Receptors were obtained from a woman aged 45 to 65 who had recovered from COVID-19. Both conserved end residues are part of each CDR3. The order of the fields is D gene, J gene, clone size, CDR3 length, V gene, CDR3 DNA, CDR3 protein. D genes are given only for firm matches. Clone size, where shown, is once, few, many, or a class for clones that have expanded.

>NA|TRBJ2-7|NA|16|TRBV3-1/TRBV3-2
TGTGCCAGCAGCCAAGATCGAGCAGGCCTTTCCTACGAGCAGTACTTC
CASSQDRAGLSYEQYF
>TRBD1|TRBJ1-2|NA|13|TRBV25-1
TGTGCCAGCAGCGACAGGGTAGGCGATGGCTACACCTTC
CASSDRVGDGYTF
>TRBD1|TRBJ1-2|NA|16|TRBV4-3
TGCGCCAGCAGCCAAGTTCCTGGACAGGGGGCGCGTGGCTACACCTTC
CASSQVPGQGARGYTF
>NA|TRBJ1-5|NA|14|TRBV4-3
TGCGCCAGCAGCCAAGATGCCGGGGGTCAGCCCCAGCATTTT
CASSQDAGGQPQHF
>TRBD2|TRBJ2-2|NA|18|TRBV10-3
TGTGCCATCAGTGCTGGACTAGCGGGAGGGGGGGCCACCGGGGAGCTGTTTTTT
CAISAGLAGGGATGELFF
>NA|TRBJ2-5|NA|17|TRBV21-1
TGTGCCAGCAGCAATGTAGTAGTAGGACAGGGTCAAGAGACCCAGTACTTC
CASSNVVVGQGQETQYF
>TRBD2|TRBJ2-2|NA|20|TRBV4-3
TGCGCCAGCAGCCAAGACGGAGGAAGCGGGAGGGCTCTGGGCACCGGGGAGCTGTTTTTT
CASSQDGGSGRALGTGELFF
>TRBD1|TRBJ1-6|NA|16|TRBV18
TGTGCCAGCTCGACGGACAGGGCGAGGGGTAATTCACCCCTCCACTTT
CASSTDRARGNSPLHF
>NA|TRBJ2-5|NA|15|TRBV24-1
TGTGCCACCAGTGGTTGGGAAGGGGAAATAGAGACCCAGTACTTC
CATSGWEGEIETQYF
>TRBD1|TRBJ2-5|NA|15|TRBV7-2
TGTGCCAGCAGCTTATGGGGACAGGCGGCGGAGACCCAGTACTTC
CASSLWGQAAETQYF
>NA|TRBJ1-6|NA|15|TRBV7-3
TGTGCCAGCAGCTTAAGGACAGCTTATAATTCACCCCTCCACTTT
CASSLRTAYNSPLHF
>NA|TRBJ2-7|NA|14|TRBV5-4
TGTGCCAGCAGCTTCAATGCCGGGAGCTACGAGCAGTACTTC
CASSFNAGSYEQYF
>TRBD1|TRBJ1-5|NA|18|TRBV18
TGTGCCAGCTCACCACGAACATCACAGGGGGCAAGCAATCAGCCCCAGCATTTT
CASSPRTSQGASNQPQHF
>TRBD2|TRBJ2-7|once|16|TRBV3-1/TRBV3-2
TGTGCCAGCAGCCAAGTCCTGGCGGGGGGTGCCTACGAGCAGTACTTC
CASSQVLAGGAYEQYF
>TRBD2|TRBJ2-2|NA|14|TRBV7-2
TGTGCCAGCAGCTTAAGCGGGAGGAACGGGGAGCTGTTTTTT
CASSLSGRNGELFF
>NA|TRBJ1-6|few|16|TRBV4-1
TGCGCCAGCAGACAAGGGGTCGGGGGCTATAATTCACCCCTCCACTTT
CASRQGVGGYNSPLHF
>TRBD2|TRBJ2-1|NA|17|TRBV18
TGTGCCAGCTCACCATCCCTCGGGCGGGAGACGGGATATGAGCAGTTCTTC
CASSPSLGRETGYEQFF
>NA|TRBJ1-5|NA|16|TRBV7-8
TGTGCCAGCAGCTTAGGTTCTATTAATAGCAATCAGCCCCAGCATTTT
CASSLGSINSNQPQHF
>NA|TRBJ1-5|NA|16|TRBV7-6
TGTGCCAGCAGCCTCGGCCCCAGGGGACGCAATCAGCCCCAGCATTTT
CASSLGPRGRNQPQHF
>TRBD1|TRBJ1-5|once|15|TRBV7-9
TGTGCCAGCAGCCCCCAGGGGGCTCCTAATCAGCCCCAGCATTTT
CASSPQGAPNQPQHF
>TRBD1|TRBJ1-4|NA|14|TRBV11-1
TGTGCCAGCAGCCGGGGACAGGGTAATGAAAAACTGTTTTTT
CASSRGQGNEKLFF
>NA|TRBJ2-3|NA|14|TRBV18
TGTGCCAGCTCATTCGCCGGGGAGACAGATACGCAGTATTTT
CASSFAGETDTQYF
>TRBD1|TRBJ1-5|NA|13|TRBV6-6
TGTGCCAGCAGGGACCCGGGACAGCAGCCCCAGCATTTT
CASRDPGQQPQHF
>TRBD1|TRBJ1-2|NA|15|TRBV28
TGTGCCAGCAGTTCCGGACAGGTGGTAGGGCATGGCTACACCTTC
CASSSGQVVGHGYTF
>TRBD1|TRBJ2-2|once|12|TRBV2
TGTGCCCGCGAAGGGGGCAGGGGGGAGCTGTTTTTT
CAREGGRGELFF
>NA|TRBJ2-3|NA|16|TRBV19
TGTGCCAGTAGTGTAGCACAGGGTTTCCTCACAGATACGCAGTATTTT
CASSVAQGFLTDTQYF
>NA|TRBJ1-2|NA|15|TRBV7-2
TGTGCCAGCAGCTCCAACGTCGCAGAGCGATATGGCTACACCTTC
CASSSNVAERYGYTF